This TCR beta chain derives from a study of preoperative IRX-2 immunotherapy in early breast cancer. Method: immunoSEQ multiplex PCR; TCRdb's copy keeps in-frame clones and lacks some. The repertoire holds about 500 clones, around 83% seen once, with approximately 10% in the top ten. The V gene lost 5 bases and the J gene lost 8 bases, with 18 bases spanning the gap. The germline V gene has CDR1 LNHDA and CDR2 SQIVND (reference sequence). The length of the CDR3 is 14 residues. Described treatment: preoperative locoregional IRX-2 cytokine immunotherapy. Patients received preoperative, locoregional IRX-2 cytokine immunotherapy in a phase Ib study.

Here the sequenced sample was tumor tissue, taken after IRX-2 immunotherapy. The rearrangement links TRBV19 to TRBJ1-1; TRBD1 is a possible D gene (5 bases). The origin of this receptor is a human donor with breast cancer. The CDR3 DNA follows: TGTGCCAGTAGTCTCTCAACTGCGGACAAAGAAGCTTTCTTT. Encoded protein: CASSLSTADKEAFF.